What follows is one T cell receptor beta chain and its context. Between the trimmed V and J ends, which lost 0 bases and 4 bases, there was a span of 10 bases. The CDR3 totals 15 residues. In germline, CDR1 is MNHEY, CDR2 SMNVEV (reference sequence). Participant-reported clinical history was the basis for cohort assignment. The sample comes from a study of blood T cell repertoires in COVID-19. Background on the study: COVID-19 samples, acute and convalescent, were from the United States, Italy and Spain.

The repertoire was sequenced with immunoSEQ multiplex PCR; TCRdb's copy has only in-frame clones and lacks some. There are 110,000 to 150,000 clones in the sample; 87% occur only once, and 11% lies in the top ten. The receptor was isolated from a man aged 55 to 70 who had recovered from COVID-19. This rearrangement joins TRBV27 to TRBJ1-5, with D possibly matching TRBD1 (6 bases). Sequenced sample: PBMCs or T cells enriched from blood (not recorded which). CDR3 nucleotide sequence: TGTGCCAGCAGTTTATCGAAAGGGACAAATCAGCCCCAGCATTTT. Amino acid sequence: CASSLSKGTNQPQHF.